One and the same sample provided the 7 T cell receptor beta chains below, sequenced in a study of shared T cell receptors in the human thymus. Produced via immunoSEQ multiplex PCR; TCRdb's table is partial and in-frame only. The sample carries about 380,000 clones, 95% recorded once. The sequenced sample consisted of thymocytes. The source of these receptors is a human donor.

The CDR3, as DNA: TGTGCCAGCAGGGTAGCGGGACCAAATACCGGCTCCGCAGATACGCAGTATTTT. Protein product: CASRVAGPNTGSADTQYF. The chain joins TRBV28 to TRBJ2-3; 8 bases line up with TRBD2. The CDR3 sequence is 18 residues long. J was trimmed by 4 bases and V by 6 bases; bases with no gene match: 18. Germline values: CDR1 MDHEN, CDR2 SYDVKM.

The chain joins TRBV7-6 to TRBJ2-3; 12 positions agree with TRBD2. This CDR3 contains 18 residues. Germline V gives CDR1 SGHVS, CDR2 FNYEAQ. V gave up 5 bases and J gave up 4 bases; unmatched junction bases: 13. The DNA of the CDR3 is TGTGCCAGCAGCGCACCCTCTCCTAGCGGGAGGGGGGCAGATACGCAGTATTTT. It translates to CASSAPSPSGRGADTQYF.

The rearrangement joins TRBV6-1 to TRBJ2-6; perhaps D is TRBD1 or TRBD2 (5 bases each). Germline CDR1 MNHNS, CDR2 SASEGT. The ends were cut back, 4 bases at V and 2 bases at J, with 9 bases in the middle. The CDR3 is 15 residues long. Written as DNA, the CDR3 is TGTGCCAGCAGTGGGGGGACCGCTGGGGCCAACGTCCTGACTTTC. It is translated as CASSGGTAGANVLTF.

The V gene is TRBV30, the J gene TRBJ2-7; D is perhaps TRBD2 (5 bases). Trimming stripped 0 bases from V and 5 bases from J, with 11 bases between. There are 13 residues in the CDR3. Per the germline V gene, CDR1 is GTSNPN and CDR2 is SVGIG (reference sequence). The CDR3 loop reads CAWSVDGENEQYF. The CDR3, as DNA: TGTGCCTGGAGTGTTGACGGGGAGAACGAGCAGTACTTC.

The chain combines TRBV2 with TRBJ2-1; D is perhaps TRBD1 (5 bases). The germline V gene has CDR1 SNHLY and CDR2 FYNNEI. This CDR3 has 17 residues. Trimming shortened V by 5 bases and J by 0 bases, and 17 bases separated the two germline ends. For the CDR3, the DNA is TGTGCCAGCAGTCAAAGGGGCGTGAAATGCTCCTACAATGAGCAGTTCTTC. It translates to CASSQRGVKCSYNEQFF.

The chain carries TRBV27 and TRBJ1-5; D not certain. Deletions cut 8 bases from V and 4 bases from J, with 24 bases between. Germline-derived CDR1 and CDR2 are MNHEY and SMNVEV (reference sequence). The length of the CDR3 is 17 residues. CDR3 DNA: TGTGCCAGCGGCGAGACGGGCAAAAAAAGCGCGAATCAGCCCCAGCATTTT. It translates to CASGETGKKSANQPQHF.

This chain links TRBV2 with TRBJ2-1; D perhaps matches TRBD2 (5 bases). CDR3 length equals 17 residues. Trimming stripped 1 base from V and 3 bases from J, with 16 bases between. Germline V gene data show CDR1 as SNHLY and CDR2 as FYNNEI. As DNA, the CDR3 is TGTGCCAGCAGTGAAGGATGGGAGATTAAGGACTACAATGAGCAGTTCTTC. As protein: CASSEGWEIKDYNEQFF. Full variable domain (rest looked up from reference TRBV2 and TRBJ2-1): EPEVTQTPSHQVTQMGQEVILRCVPISNHLYFYWYRQILGQKVEFLVSFYNNEISEKSEIFDDQFSVERPDGSNFTLKIRSTKLEDSAMYFCASSEGWEIKDYNEQFFGPGTRLTVL.